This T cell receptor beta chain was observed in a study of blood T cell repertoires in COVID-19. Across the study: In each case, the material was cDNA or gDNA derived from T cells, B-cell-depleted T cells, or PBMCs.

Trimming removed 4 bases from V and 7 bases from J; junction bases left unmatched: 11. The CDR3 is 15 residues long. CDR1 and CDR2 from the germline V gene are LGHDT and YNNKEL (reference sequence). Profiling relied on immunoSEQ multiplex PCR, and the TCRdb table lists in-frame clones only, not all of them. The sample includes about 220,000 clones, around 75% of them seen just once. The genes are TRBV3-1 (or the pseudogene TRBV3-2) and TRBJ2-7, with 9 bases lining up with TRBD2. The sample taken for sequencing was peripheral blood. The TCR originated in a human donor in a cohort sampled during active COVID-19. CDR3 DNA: TGTGCCAGCAGCCGGCCCGCTAGCGGGAACAGGGAGCAGTACTTC. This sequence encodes CASSRPASGNREQYF.